This T cell receptor (beta chain) was captured by sequencing in a study of T cells in Graves' hyperthyroidism and ophthalmopathy. There are many counts of this clonotype. Antigen unknown. For ophthalmopathy patients, the Clinical Activity Score was at least 3 and the NOSPECS grade at least 4; duration was under 3 months. Orbital computed tomography, thyroid ultrasound, serum thyroxine and TRAb, and clinical symptoms together informed the diagnoses. Study-wide results and limits: Separation of ophthalmopathy from stable hyperthyroidism was achieved by a 13 V-J model.

Germline lookup yields CDR1 SNHLY and CDR2 FYNNEI. This CDR3 comprises 14 residues. Losses at the gene ends were 2 bases for V and 4 bases for J; bases not matched to a gene: 2. Template material for amplifying TCR beta CDR3 regions consisted of RNA transcripts. RT-PCR in the first round (using the HTBI primer set) targeted the TCR CDR3. Each CDR3 protein gets one entry after TCRdb re-called the multiplex PCR reads with MiXCR. The table shows fewer than 550,000 distinct CDR3 sequences, with about 24% occurring only once. The chain recombines TRBV2 with TRBJ1-1; TRBD1 matches 9 bases. This TCR came from a woman aged 25-40 years with Graves' ophthalmopathy. Specimen: blood. The CDR3 reads CASSEMGQGTEAFF. The CDR3, as DNA: TGTGCCAGCAGTGAAATGGGACAGGGCACTGAAGCTTTCTTT.